Below, 31 T cell receptor beta chains from the same sample are listed, as sequenced in a study of blood T cells in healthy people across ages. Primers used in a second PCR of roughly 6 to 12 cycles were a sample-barcoded 5' primer and a J-beta primer mix. A single record per CDR3 protein comes from TCRdb applying MiXCR to the 5' RACE reads. Among over 500,000 distinct CDR3 sequences listed, roughly a quarter were seen once. The sample was also linked to a second study, of T cells of mothers and their children.

Sequencing used blood. The receptors shown here come from a boy aged 2-15 years in good health.

The chain links TRBV6-2 or TRBV6-3 to TRBJ2-3; D remains unclear. V was trimmed by 0 bases and J by 3 bases, leaving 10 bases between them. This CDR3 contains 15 residues. Germline values: CDR1 MNHEY, CDR2 SVGEGT. CDR3 in amino acids: CASSYSPLGTDTQYF. The CDR3 bases are TGTGCCAGCAGTTACTCCCCGCTCGGGACAGATACGCAGTATTTT.

This clonotype was seen only a few times. The gene calls are TRBV6-6 and TRBJ2-1, with 12 bases that match TRBD2. The germline gives CDR1 MNHNY, CDR2 SVGAGI (reference sequence). The CDR3 spans 16 residues. J lost 4 bases, V lost 4 bases, and 5 bases had no gene match. Written as DNA, the CDR3 is TGTGCCAGCAGTTGGACTAGCGGGGACTATTACAATGAGCAGTTCTTC. Protein: CASSWTSGDYYNEQFF.

The chain couples TRBV6-5 to TRBJ2-7, with 9 nucleotides matching TRBD2. This CDR3 has 15 residues. Looked up from germline, CDR1 is MNHEY and CDR2 is SVGAGI. V lost 0 bases, J lost 7 bases, and 7 bases stayed unmatched. CDR3: CASSYSGGRVAEQYF. The CDR3, as DNA: TGTGCCAGCAGTTACTCAGGCGGGAGGGTTGCGGAGCAGTACTTC.

This clonotype was detected only a few times. V gene TRBV4-2 combines with J gene TRBJ2-2, with 10 bases matching TRBD1. The CDR3 loop spans 16 amino acids. Trimming removed 4 bases from V and 4 bases from J; junction bases left unmatched: 6. In germline, CDR1 is LGHNA, CDR2 YNFKEQ. CDR3 loop: CASSPPGQGSTGELFF. DNA of the CDR3: TGTGCCAGCAGCCCTCCGGGACAGGGGTCCACCGGGGAGCTGTTTTTT.

As to this clonotype: Its ends do not fully match the called genes, so a read error is possible. The genes are TRBV20-1 and TRBJ2-1; D perhaps matches TRBD2 (5 bases). The CDR3 spans 15 residues. Germline CDR1 is DFQATT and CDR2 is SNEGSKA (reference sequence). In DNA, the CDR3 is TGCAGTGCCAGAGGGTTGGGTCTGGGCTACAATGAGCAGTTCTTC. Its protein is CSARGLGLGYNEQFF.

This clonotype has only a few counts. The chain couples TRBV12-3 or TRBV12-4 to TRBJ2-7; the match to TRBD1 covers 9 bases. CDR3 length equals 16 residues. Trimming took 5 bases from V and 5 from J; bases not matched to a gene: 13. DNA for the CDR3: TGTGCCAGCAGTGCAGACCGGGACAGGGTCGAGAACGAGCAGTACTTC. This sequence encodes CASSADRDRVENEQYF.

This clonotype was seen just once. This rearrangement joins TRBV20-1 to TRBJ1-2; unclear D gene. The V and J ends lost 0 bases and 4 bases respectively, with 9 bases between them. Germline values: CDR1 DFQATT, CDR2 SNEGSKA (reference sequence). This CDR3 contains 13 residues. The CDR3 reads CSARDRQVYGYTF. CDR3 in DNA: TGCAGTGCTAGAGATCGCCAAGTCTATGGCTACACCTTC.

This clonotype was counted between two and nine times. This chain joins TRBV20-1 and TRBJ2-3; a weak D match, TRBD2 (5 bases). Trimming removed 6 bases at V and 2 bases at J, with 18 bases between. This CDR3 has 15 amino acids. The germline V gene encodes CDR1 DFQATT and CDR2 SNEGSKA (reference sequence). The CDR3 loop reads CSAGGSASITDTQYF. The CDR3 DNA reads TGCAGTGCCGGAGGTAGCGCTTCTATCACAGATACGCAGTATTTT.

V is TRBV5-1 and J is TRBJ2-2; 7 bases match TRBD1. The CDR3 runs to 15 residues. In germline, CDR1 is SGHRS, CDR2 YFSETQ. The V and J ends lost 2 bases and 1 base, in that order; junction bases with no gene match: 2. The CDR3 DNA sequence: TGCGCCAGCAGCTTCCGGACAGGGAACACCGGGGAGCTGTTTTTT. Amino acid sequence: CASSFRTGNTGELFF.

The chain's CDR3 is CASSERGSQITDTQYF. The CDR3 region has the DNA TGTGCCAGCAGCGAAAGGGGGTCTCAGATCACAGATACGCAGTATTTT. This chain links TRBV7-3 with TRBJ2-3, with D perhaps matching TRBD1 (6 bases). The CDR3 runs to 16 residues. V lost 5 bases, J lost 2 bases, and 17 bases lay in between. Germline loops: CDR1 SGHTA, CDR2 FQGTGA.

The chain employs TRBV24-1 and TRBJ2-5, with 11 bases lining up with TRBD2. The V gene end was trimmed by 2 bases and the J gene end by 5 bases; junction bases not matched to a gene: 3. Germline assignment: CDR1 KGHDR and CDR2 SFDVKD. This CDR3 contains 15 residues. DNA for the CDR3: TGTGCCACCAGTGATTCCTCTAGCGGGAGGGAGACCCAGTACTTC. It yields the protein CATSDSSSGRETQYF.

The rearrangement uses TRBV15 and TRBJ2-1, with 8 nucleotides matching TRBD2. CDR1 is LNHNV and CDR2 is YYDKDF in the germline V gene (reference sequence). The CDR3 loop spans 16 amino acids. V shed 0 bases and J 2 bases; nucleotides not matched to a gene: 3. CDR3: CATSRDRGGPYNEQFF. The CDR3 DNA sequence: TGTGCCACCAGCAGAGATCGGGGGGGCCCCTACAATGAGCAGTTCTTC.

The rearrangement uses TRBV6-5 and TRBJ1-5; D perhaps matches TRBD1 (6 bases). V was pared by 5 bases and J by 3 bases, with 11 bases between. CDR3 size: 14 residues. Germline V gene data show CDR1 as MNHEY and CDR2 as SVGAGI. The DNA for the CDR3 is TGTGCCAGCAGTAAACAGGGCTTCAATCAGCCCCAGCATTTT. It is translated as CASSKQGFNQPQHF.

This clonotype was counted between two and nine times. The chain uses TRBV11-1 and TRBJ2-7; D is unresolved. The CDR3 spans 14 residues. Germline V gene lookup returns CDR1 SGHAT and CDR2 FQDESV (reference sequence). The germline V and J ends were trimmed by 5 bases and 2 bases, with 13 bases remaining between them. The CDR3 DNA reads as TGTGCCAGCAGCGTCCGTACAAGGGCCTACGAGCAGTACTTC. It is translated as CASSVRTRAYEQYF.

This clonotype was seen more than once but under ten times. The genes are TRBV29-1 and TRBJ2-2; 7 bases are shared with TRBD1. The V gene end was trimmed by 6 bases and the J gene end by 7 bases; junction bases not matched to a gene: 8. Germline V gene data show CDR1 as SQVTM and CDR2 as ANQGSEA. The CDR3 is made up of 13 amino acids. CDR3 sequence reads: CSVLAGGVGELFF. The CDR3 nucleotides are TGCAGCGTCCTCGCAGGGGGTGTCGGGGAGCTGTTTTTT.

The chain has TRBV5-6 and TRBJ2-5; maybe TRBD1 (6 bases). Per the germline V gene, CDR1 is SGHDT and CDR2 is YYEEEE. The V end lost 1 base, the J end lost 2 bases, and 12 bases lay between the germline ends. CDR3 length: 15 residues. Here the CDR3 reads CASSLSRTVQETQYF. The CDR3 region has the DNA TGTGCCAGCAGCTTGTCTAGGACAGTTCAAGAGACCCAGTACTTC.

Here the CDR3 DNA reads TGTGCCAGCAGTGCCACACCGGGAGGGTTTTACGAGCAGTACTTC. Translating gives CASSATPGGFYEQYF. V and J are TRBV28 and TRBJ2-7; 8 bases match TRBD2. The CDR3 covers 15 residues. Germline loops: CDR1 MDHEN, CDR2 SYDVKM. V shed 5 bases and J 4 bases; nucleotides not matched to a gene: 10.

The chain joins TRBV20-1 to TRBJ2-1, with D perhaps matching TRBD1 (6 bases). From germline, CDR1 is DFQATT and CDR2 SNEGSKA (reference sequence). Trimming took off 8 bases at V and 8 bases at J, with 19 bases between the two ends. The CDR3 consists of 13 residues. The CDR3 DNA follows: TGCAGTTTAAGGCAGGGGAGAGTCGATGAGCAGTTCTTC. Translated: CSLRQGRVDEQFF.

V gene TRBV7-2 combines with J gene TRBJ1-4, with 10 bases lining up with TRBD1. CDR1 is SGHTA and CDR2 is FQGNSA in the germline V gene. This CDR3 is built from 16 residues. Losses at the gene ends were 0 bases for V and 6 bases for J; bases not matched to a gene: 4. CDR3: CASSLAAGTGDEKLFF. The CDR3 DNA sequence: TGTGCCAGCAGCTTAGCCGCCGGGACAGGGGATGAAAAACTGTTTTTT.

This clonotype was detected only a few times. This chain connects TRBV6-5 to TRBJ2-7; D not resolved. V shed 2 bases and J shed 6 bases, with 11 bases lying between them. CDR1 and CDR2 (germline): MNHEY, SVGAGI. The CDR3 sequence is 13 residues long. In DNA, the CDR3 is TGTGCCAGCAGTTACAAATGGACGGCCGAGCAGTACTTC. Its translation is CASSYKWTAEQYF.

The chain employs TRBV6-1 and TRBJ1-6; TRBD1 matches at 9 bases. Germline CDR1 is MNHNS and CDR2 is SASEGT. The junction had 13 bases not matched to a gene; V was cut back by 6 bases and J by 4 bases. The CDR3 totals 18 residues. The CDR3 DNA reads as TGTGCCAGCAGGTCGGGACAGGGCCCTACGTCTTATAATTCACCCCTCCACTTT. It encodes CASRSGQGPTSYNSPLHF.

This clonotype appeared a few times. The chain joins TRBV20-1 to TRBJ2-5, with TRBD2 matching 14 bases. The J call may be faulty, since TRBJ2-1 better matches the DNA end. Germline CDR1 is DFQATT and CDR2 is SNEGSKA (reference sequence). The CDR3 has 14 residues. This CDR3 is CSAPGLAGVVEQFF. The CDR3 DNA follows: TGCAGTGCCCCGGGACTAGCGGGAGTGGTTGAGCAGTTCTTC.

A few counts support this clonotype. The chain recombines TRBV7-9 with TRBJ1-3; 7 bases align to TRBD1. The CDR3 runs to 14 residues. With 11 bases clipped from V and 0 bases from J, the junction kept 7 bases outside the gene matches. The V gene's germline CDR1 is SEHNR and CDR2 FQNEAQ (reference sequence). The CDR3 sequence is CAVRTGPSGNTIYF. CDR3 DNA: TGTGCCGTCAGGACAGGCCCCTCTGGAAACACCATATATTTT.

This clonotype occurred a few times. J is TRBJ2-5 and V is TRBV9, with 8 bases fitting TRBD2. The end of the DNA fits TRBJ2-1 better, so the J call may be wrong. This CDR3 spans 17 amino acids. Germline values: CDR1 SGDLS, CDR2 YYNGEE. The CDR3 DNA reads TGTGCCAGCAGCGAGGCCCCCTCTGGGACTAGCTACAATGAGCAGTTCTTC. This encodes CASSEAPSGTSYNEQFF.

This sequence joins TRBV7-2 and TRBJ2-5; D might be TRBD1 or TRBD2, each matching 6 bases. CDR3 size: 16 residues. CDR1 and CDR2 from the germline V gene are SGHTA and FQGNSA. Trimming took 5 bases from V and 2 from J, leaving 18 bases between them. CDR3 sequence: CASSPPGALGQETQYF. CDR3 in DNA: TGTGCCAGCAGCCCCCCGGGGGCTTTAGGACAAGAGACCCAGTACTTC.

There are a few counts of this clonotype. The chain combines TRBV7-2 with TRBJ1-5; D gene unclear. V shed 1 base and J shed 0 bases, with 4 bases lying between them. From germline, CDR1 is SGHTA and CDR2 FQGNSA. This CDR3 region has 14 residues. The DNA of the CDR3 is TGTGCCAGCAGCTTAGATGTTAGCAATCAGCCCCAGCATTTT. This gives the protein CASSLDVSNQPQHF.

This chain joins TRBV3-1 and TRBJ1-4; D ambiguous. This CDR3 has 13 amino acids. Per germline, CDR1 LGHDT and CDR2 YNNKEL (reference sequence). V was shortened by 0 bases and J by 10 bases, with 9 bases between the two germline ends. CDR3 DNA sequence: TGTGCCAGCAGCCAAGATCGTCTCGCAAAACTGTTTTTT. Its translation is CASSQDRLAKLFF. Variable domain in full (rest from reference TRBV3-1 and TRBJ1-4): DTAVSQTPKYLVTQMGNDKSIKCEQNLGHDTMYWYKQDSKKFLKIMFSYNNKELIINETVPNRFSPKSPDKAHLNLHINSLELGDSAVYFCASSQDRLAKLFFGSGTQLSVL.

The chain couples TRBV7-6 to TRBJ2-4; 13 positions agree with TRBD2. Losses at the gene ends were 2 bases for V and 8 bases for J; bases not matched to a gene: 3. Per the germline V gene, CDR1 is SGHVS and CDR2 is FNYEAQ. The CDR3 covers 15 residues. The CDR3 region has the DNA TGTGCCAGCAGCTTAACTAGCGGGAGGGCGGACATTCAGTACTTC. It translates to CASSLTSGRADIQYF.

The rearrangement uses TRBV7-8 and TRBJ2-1; D remains ambiguous. The end of the DNA aligns better with TRBJ2-5, so the J call may be wrong. This CDR3 is 13 amino acids long. Germline values: CDR1 SGHVS, CDR2 FQNEAQ. The CDR3 DNA follows: TGTGCCAGCAGCTTCCCCGTTTGGGAGACCCAGTACTTC. Its translation is CASSFPVWETQYF.

This clonotype was detected only a few times. One end of the junction is discordant with germline, which a read error may explain. J is TRBJ2-7 and V is TRBV6-5, with D perhaps TRBD1 (5 bases). This CDR3 is 14 amino acids long. Germline V gene data show CDR1 as MNHEY and CDR2 as SVGAGI. The CDR3 reads CVSSVTGYYYEQYF. CDR3 coding DNA: TGTGTCAGCAGTGTCACAGGTTACTACTACGAGCAGTACTTC.

The chain combines TRBV7-9 with TRBJ2-1, with 7 bases that match TRBD2. The DNA end is a closer match to TRBJ2-7, so the J assignment may be wrong. The CDR3 extends over 16 amino acids. From germline, CDR1 is SEHNR and CDR2 FQNEAQ (reference sequence). The CDR3 reads CASSLGSLADSYEQYF. In nucleotides, the CDR3 is TGTGCCAGCAGCTTAGGCTCGCTAGCGGACTCCTACGAGCAGTACTTC.